The 28 T cell receptor beta chains below all came from one sample that was sequenced in a study of cytomegalovirus exposure and HLA in healthy donors. PCR amplification relied on 60 Vbeta primers (plus 13 Jbeta primers). TCRdb's copy holds only in-frame clones and misses some; the assay was immunoSEQ multiplex PCR. The sample has around 35,000 clones; roughly 80% are singletons. The sequenced sample was PBMCs. Receptor source: a woman between 35 and 50 years old in good health and CMV-seronegative.

The J gene is TRBJ1-6, the V gene TRBV4-2; 7 bases map to TRBD1. Germline V gene lookup returns CDR1 LGHNA and CDR2 YNFKEQ. This CDR3 has 20 amino acids. The junction had 13 bases not matched to a gene; V was cut back by 2 bases and J by 0 bases. CDR3 residues: CASSQFRRDRLSSYNSPLHF. The DNA of the CDR3 is TGTGCCAGCAGCCAATTTCGCCGGGACAGATTAAGCTCCTATAATTCACCCCTCCACTTT.

This clone was found once. The chain uses TRBV4-2 and TRBJ2-5; no firm D call. The germline V and J ends were trimmed by 2 bases and 4 bases, with 5 bases remaining between them. CDR3 length: 12 residues. Germline CDR1 reads LGHNA; CDR2 reads YNFKEQ. The CDR3 bases are TGTGCCAGCAGCCAAAGCGCAGAGACCCAGTACTTC. Its translation is CASSQSAETQYF.

V usage is TRBV4-3 and J usage is TRBJ2-2; D call uncertain. CDR1 is LGHNA and CDR2 is YSLEER in the germline V gene. The CDR3 loop spans 16 amino acids. With 1 base removed from V and 4 bases from J, the gap between germline ends came to 13 bases. The CDR3 spells CASSQVPPRGTGELFF. In DNA, the CDR3 is TGCGCCAGCAGCCAAGTGCCGCCCCGAGGCACCGGGGAGCTGTTTTTT.

The V gene is TRBV4-1, the J gene TRBJ1-3, with D possibly being TRBD1 (6 bases). V was pared by 1 base and J by 2 bases, with 12 bases between. CDR1 MGHRA and CDR2 YSYEKL come from the germline V gene. CDR3 length equals 16 residues. The CDR3 DNA is TGCGCCAGCAGCCAAGGGGACAACAGGGCTGGAAACACCATATATTTT. This codes for CASSQGDNRAGNTIYF.

The chain combines TRBV5-1 with TRBJ1-5; TRBD1 matches 7 bases. After removal of 5 bases from V and 3 bases from J, the junction contained 8 bases not matched to a gene. The germline gives CDR1 SGHRS, CDR2 YFSETQ. The CDR3 covers 15 residues. As DNA, the CDR3 is TGCGCCAGCAGTCGGGCAGGGGGTAACAATCAGCCCCAGCATTTT. It codes for CASSRAGGNNQPQHF.

V usage is TRBV2 and J usage is TRBJ2-7; TRBD1 is a possible D gene (7 bases). The germline V and J ends were trimmed by 8 bases and 3 bases, with 17 bases remaining between them. Per the germline V gene, CDR1 is SNHLY and CDR2 is FYNNEI. The CDR3 spans 14 residues. In DNA, the CDR3 is TGTGCCAGCGGCCGGGGGCAGGGGGGCTACGAGCAGTACTTC. The encoded protein is CASGRGQGGYEQYF.

Here the CDR3 reads CASSPQDSLGTEAFF. In nucleotides, the CDR3 is TGTGCCAGCTCACCACAGGACAGTTTGGGCACTGAAGCTTTCTTT. V usage is TRBV18 and J usage is TRBJ1-1; perhaps TRBD1 as D (6 bases). Germline CDR1 reads KGHSH; CDR2 reads LQKENI. The CDR3 length is 15 residues. V shed 1 base and J shed 4 bases, with 13 bases lying between them.

The chain joins TRBV18 to TRBJ2-3, with D maybe TRBD1 (5 bases). Germline CDR1 is KGHSH and CDR2 is LQKENI. V lost 2 bases and J lost 13, with 13 bases in between. The CDR3 runs to 12 residues. In nucleotides, the CDR3 is TGTGCCAGCTCACCATCAGTGGGGCAGGAGTATTTT. It yields the protein CASSPSVGQEYF.

The chain couples TRBV4-3 to TRBJ2-3, with TRBD2 identical over 12 bases. The CDR3 extends over 16 amino acids. After removal of 1 base from V and 10 bases from J, the junction contained 9 bases not matched to a gene. Germline-derived CDR1 and CDR2 are LGHNA and YSLEER. CDR3: CASSQARLAGGTPQYF. The CDR3 coding sequence is TGCGCCAGCAGCCAAGCGCGGCTAGCGGGGGGGACTCCGCAGTATTTT.

The chain uses TRBV7-2 and TRBJ2-2; TRBD2 matches at 8 bases. The CDR3 is 18 residues long. The germline V gene encodes CDR1 SGHTA and CDR2 FQGNSA. The trim removed 5 bases at V and 3 bases at J, leaving 14 bases unmatched. CDR3 bases: TGTGCCAGCAGCCCGGGTAGCGGGGTCCTCAGGGACACCGGGGAGCTGTTTTTT. Encoded protein: CASSPGSGVLRDTGELFF.

The genes are TRBV5-1 and TRBJ2-5, with 10 bases identical to TRBD1. This CDR3 contains 15 residues. The V gene's germline CDR1 is SGHRS and CDR2 YFSETQ. After removal of 0 bases from V and 9 bases from J, the junction contained 8 bases not matched to a gene. CDR3 bases: TGCGCCAGCAGCTTGGGGGACAGGGGATTGTCGCCCCAGTACTTC. Translating gives CASSLGDRGLSPQYF.

J is TRBJ1-2 and V is TRBV6-6, with unresolved D. V was pared by 6 bases and J by 5 bases, with 13 bases between. The CDR3 contains 13 residues. Germline V gives CDR1 MNHNY, CDR2 SVGAGI (reference sequence). The CDR3 is CASSDKVVYGYTF. The CDR3 bases are TGTGCCAGCAGCGACAAGGTAGTTTATGGCTACACCTTC.

This sequence joins TRBV13 and TRBJ1-2, with TRBD1 matching over 7 bases. Germline trimming cut 3 bases from V and 4 bases from J; bases unmatched to any gene: 5. CDR1 PRHDT and CDR2 FYEKMQ come from the germline V gene (reference sequence). The CDR3 has 14 residues. DNA of the CDR3: TGTGCCAGCAGCTTCGGACAGGCCGCCTATGGCTACACCTTC. Its protein product is CASSFGQAAYGYTF.

The V call is TRBV11-3, the J call TRBJ2-1, with TRBD1 as a possible D gene (7 bases). V was trimmed by 3 bases and J by 9 bases, leaving 18 bases between them. In germline, CDR1 is SGHNT, CDR2 YENEEA. This CDR3 region has 15 residues. CDR3 sequence: CASSFDREASIEQFF. In DNA, the CDR3 is TGTGCCAGCAGCTTTGACAGGGAGGCTTCAATTGAGCAGTTCTTC.

The V and J genes are TRBV6-1 and TRBJ1-2, with a weak D call TRBD1 (6 bases). The CDR3 contains 15 residues. V lost 3 bases, J lost 4 bases, and 15 bases lay in between. Germline CDR1 MNHNS, CDR2 SASEGT. CDR3 region: CASSDFLRDTYGYTF. The CDR3 DNA sequence: TGTGCCAGCAGTGACTTCCTCCGGGACACCTATGGCTACACCTTC.

The chain carries TRBV10-3 and TRBJ1-5; D uncertain. Germline loops: CDR1 ENHRY, CDR2 SYGVKD. The V gene lost 4 bases and the J gene lost 0 bases, with 10 bases spanning the gap. The CDR3 consists of 15 residues. CDR3 DNA: TGTGCCATCAGTGCGGAGGGTTATAGCAATCAGCCCCAGCATTTT. Translated, it gives CAISAEGYSNQPQHF.

The chain links TRBV6-5 to TRBJ1-1; D ambiguous. This CDR3 region has 12 residues. V lost 6 bases, J lost 4 bases, and 9 bases lay in between. Germline V gene sequence: CDR1 MNHEY, CDR2 SVGAGI. CDR3 in amino acids: CASRSESTEAFF. The CDR3 coding sequence is TGTGCCAGCAGGTCAGAAAGCACTGAAGCTTTCTTT.

The rearrangement links TRBV29-1 to TRBJ1-5; D remains ambiguous. CDR1 is SQVTM and CDR2 is ANQGSEA in the germline V gene. Trimming pared 0 bases from V and 11 bases from J, leaving 14 bases between. The length of the CDR3 is 13 residues. The CDR3: CSVEERGARTQHF. In DNA, the CDR3 is TGCAGCGTTGAAGAGAGAGGAGCTAGGACCCAGCATTTT.

J is TRBJ1-1 and V is TRBV15, with TRBD1 identical over 7 bases. Per the germline V gene, CDR1 is LNHNV and CDR2 is YYDKDF (reference sequence). CDR3 length equals 15 residues. V shed 2 bases and J 6 bases; nucleotides not matched to a gene: 9. DNA for the CDR3: TGTGCCACCAGCAGAACCCGGACAGGCGGGTCTGAAGCTTTCTTT. Translated, it gives CATSRTRTGGSEAFF.

This chain links TRBV5-1 with TRBJ2-6, with D perhaps TRBD1 (6 bases). The CDR3 totals 15 residues. V lost 2 bases to trimming and J lost 2 bases, with 8 bases between them. The germline CDR1 and CDR2 sequences are SGHRS and YFSETQ. The CDR3 protein is CASSLGGTGANVLTF. The CDR3 bases are TGCGCCAGCAGCTTAGGGGGAACTGGGGCCAACGTCCTGACTTTC.

J is TRBJ1-2 and V is TRBV4-3; 7 bases align to TRBD1. Germline values: CDR1 LGHNA, CDR2 YSLEER. The CDR3 has 15 amino acids. J was trimmed by 7 bases and V by 1 base; bases with no gene match: 9. CDR3 DNA sequence: TGCGCCAGCAGCCAAGGCATAGGGGGCAGGGGTGGCTACACCTTC. Protein product: CASSQGIGGRGGYTF.

The V gene is TRBV6-1, the J gene TRBJ2-3, with TRBD2 matching over 10 bases. CDR1 and CDR2 (germline): MNHNS, SASEGT. The CDR3 spans 19 residues. After removal of 4 bases from V and 0 bases from J, the junction contained 13 bases not matched to a gene. For the CDR3, the DNA is TGTGCCAGCAGTGGCAGCGGGGGGGCTTCCAGTGGTAGCACAGATACGCAGTATTTT. Protein sequence: CASSGSGGASSGSTDTQYF.

The chain couples TRBV18 to TRBJ2-7; D uncertain. V was cut by 1 base and J by 4 bases, with 8 bases left in between. This CDR3 comprises 13 residues. Germline CDR1 KGHSH, CDR2 LQKENI. The CDR3 reads CASSPRAVYEQYF. DNA for the CDR3: TGTGCCAGCTCACCACGGGCAGTTTACGAGCAGTACTTC.

The chain uses TRBV4-3 and TRBJ1-4; the D is unclear. Germline V lookup: CDR1 LGHNA, CDR2 YSLEER. The CDR3 extends over 16 amino acids. V was shortened by 0 bases and J by 6 bases, with 14 bases between the two germline ends. The CDR3: CASSQDFAGYDEKLFF. In DNA, the CDR3 is TGCGCCAGCAGCCAAGACTTTGCGGGGTATGATGAAAAACTGTTTTTT.

V is TRBV4-3 and J is TRBJ1-1; TRBD1 might be the D (5 bases). V lost 3 bases, J lost 5 bases, and 13 bases lay in between. Germline CDR1 LGHNA, CDR2 YSLEER. CDR3 length: 14 amino acids. CDR3 in amino acids: CASSHFHGGTEAFF. DNA for the CDR3: TGCGCCAGCAGCCACTTCCACGGGGGGACTGAAGCTTTCTTT.

The chain carries TRBV2 and TRBJ1-1; perhaps TRBD1 as D (5 bases). Deletions cut 6 bases from V and 2 bases from J, with 13 bases between. CDR1 SNHLY and CDR2 FYNNEI come from the germline V gene. This CDR3 spans 14 amino acids. CDR3 nucleotides: TGTGCCAGCAGCGTCAGGGAGGGAAACACTGAAGCTTTCTTT. As protein: CASSVREGNTEAFF.

This rearrangement joins TRBV4-1 to TRBJ2-3, with D perhaps matching TRBD2 (6 bases). Trimming took 0 bases from V and 7 from J, leaving 11 bases between them. The germline V gene has CDR1 MGHRA and CDR2 YSYEKL. This CDR3 has 14 residues. CDR3 DNA sequence: TGCGCCAGCAGCCAAGAGTTGGGGACTTATACGCAGTATTTT. Its protein product is CASSQELGTYTQYF.

The V gene is TRBV6-1, the J gene TRBJ1-2; TRBD1 agrees at 7 bases. V was pared by 1 base and J by 3 bases, with 5 bases of the junction left unmatched. The CDR3 is 15 amino acids. CDR1 and CDR2 from the germline V gene are MNHNS and SASEGT. CDR3: CASSEGTGDYYGYTF. The CDR3 bases are TGTGCCAGCAGTGAAGGGACAGGAGACTACTATGGCTACACCTTC.